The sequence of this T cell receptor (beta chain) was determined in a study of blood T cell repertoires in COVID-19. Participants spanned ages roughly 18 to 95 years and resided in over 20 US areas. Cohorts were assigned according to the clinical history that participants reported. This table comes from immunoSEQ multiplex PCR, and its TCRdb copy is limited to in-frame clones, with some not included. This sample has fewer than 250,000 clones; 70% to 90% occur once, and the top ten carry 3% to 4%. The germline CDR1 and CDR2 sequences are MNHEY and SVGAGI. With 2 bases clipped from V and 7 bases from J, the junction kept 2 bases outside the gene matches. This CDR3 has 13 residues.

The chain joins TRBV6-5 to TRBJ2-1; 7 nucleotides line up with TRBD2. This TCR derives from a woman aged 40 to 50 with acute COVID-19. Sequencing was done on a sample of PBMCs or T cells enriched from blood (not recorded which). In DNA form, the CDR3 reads TGTGCCAGCAGTTACCCCGGGGGGAATGAGCAGTTCTTC. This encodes CASSYPGGNEQFF.